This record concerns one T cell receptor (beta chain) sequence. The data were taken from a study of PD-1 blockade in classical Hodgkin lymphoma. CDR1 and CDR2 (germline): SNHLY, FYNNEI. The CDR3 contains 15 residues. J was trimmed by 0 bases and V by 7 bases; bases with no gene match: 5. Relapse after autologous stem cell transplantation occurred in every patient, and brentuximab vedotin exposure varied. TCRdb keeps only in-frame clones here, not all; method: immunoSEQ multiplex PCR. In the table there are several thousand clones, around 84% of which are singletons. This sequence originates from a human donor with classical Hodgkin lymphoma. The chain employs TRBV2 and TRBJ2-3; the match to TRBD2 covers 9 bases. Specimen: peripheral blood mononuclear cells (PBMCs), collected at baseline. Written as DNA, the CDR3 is TGTGCCAGCATGAGACTAGCGGCCAGCACAGATACGCAGTATTTT. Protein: CASMRLAASTDTQYF.